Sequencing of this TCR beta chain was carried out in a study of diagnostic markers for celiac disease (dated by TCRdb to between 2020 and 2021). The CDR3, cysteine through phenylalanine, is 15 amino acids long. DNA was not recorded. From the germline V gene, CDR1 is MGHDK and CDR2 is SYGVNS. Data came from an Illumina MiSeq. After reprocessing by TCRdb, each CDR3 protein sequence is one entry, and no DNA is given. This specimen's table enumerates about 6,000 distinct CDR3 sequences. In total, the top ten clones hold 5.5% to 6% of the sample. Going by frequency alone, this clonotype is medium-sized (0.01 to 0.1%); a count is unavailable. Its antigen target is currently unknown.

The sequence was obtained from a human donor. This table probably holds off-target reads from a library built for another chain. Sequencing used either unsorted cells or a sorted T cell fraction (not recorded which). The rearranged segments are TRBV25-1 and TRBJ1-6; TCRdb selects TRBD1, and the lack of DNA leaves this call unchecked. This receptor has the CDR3 CASRVDSHGDSPLHF.